This TCR beta chain was captured in a study of response to subunit inactivated influenza vaccine. Overall study results and limits: With each seasonal influenza vaccination, the authors suggested, few new T cells are recruited.

This clonotype was counted between two and nine times. Its antigen is unidentified. TCRdb itself ran the RT-PCR reads through MiXCR, one entry per CDR3 protein. The sample carries about 310,000 distinct CDR3 sequences, 20% to 25% recorded once. This TCR came from a man aged 50-75 years who received an inactivated influenza vaccine. Sequencing was performed on PBMCs from blood, taken less than 22 months after vaccination.

This CDR3 is CASSIQRSYNEQFF. The CDR3 coding sequence is TGTGCCAGCAGTATACAGCGGAGCTACAATGAGCAGTTCTTC. This sequence joins TRBV12-3 or TRBV12-4 and TRBJ2-1; a weak D match, TRBD2 (5 bases). This CDR3 spans 14 amino acids. V was cut by 5 bases and J by 3 bases, with 11 bases left in between.